The rows below give T cell receptor beta chains drawn from one sample of a study of cytomegalovirus exposure and HLA in healthy donors. Here immunoSEQ multiplex PCR was the method, and the copy in TCRdb shows in-frame clones only, minus some. The sample has about 190,000 clones; over 80% are singletons. The source material was PBMCs. These receptors originate from a boy under 10 years old in good health and CMV-seronegative. CDR3s leave out the opening cysteine and the closing phenylalanine or tryptophan.

v_gene: TRBV21-1; j_gene: TRBJ2-1; len: 12; CDR3aa: ASSRLAGTNEQF
v_gene: TRBV6-5; j_gene: TRBJ1-4; len: 11; CDR3aa: ACGRGEREKLF
v_gene: TRBV5-1; j_gene: TRBJ1-2; len: 10; CDR3aa: ASSLDREGYT
v_gene: TRBV29-1; j_gene: TRBJ1-4; len: 13; CDR3aa: SVAAGYRGNEKLF
v_gene: TRBV19; j_gene: TRBJ2-1; len: 12; CDR3aa: ASSTGTGDNEQF
v_gene: TRBV5-1; j_gene: TRBJ1-4; len: 12; CDR3aa: ASSLGQGGEKLF
v_gene: TRBV30; j_gene: TRBJ1-2; len: 12; CDR3aa: AWSETAANYGYT
v_gene: TRBV9; j_gene: TRBJ2-3; len: 14; CDR3aa: ASSVGDRGITDTQY
v_gene: TRBV28; j_gene: TRBJ1-1; len: 11; CDR3aa: ASSLQGITEAF
v_gene: TRBV7-2; j_gene: TRBJ1-4; len: 12; CDR3aa: ASSRTGGNEKLF
v_gene: TRBV5-1; j_gene: TRBJ1-1; len: 13; CDR3aa: ASTRTGDMNTEAF
v_gene: TRBV19; j_gene: TRBJ1-4; len: 13; CDR3aa: ASNDRTGGNEKLF
v_gene: TRBV6-5; j_gene: TRBJ2-5; len: 13; CDR3aa: ASSYWGRDPQTQY
v_gene: TRBV6-6; j_gene: TRBJ2-5; len: 11; CDR3aa: ASSTGGLETQY
v_gene: TRBV6-1; j_gene: TRBJ1-1; len: 11; CDR3aa: AIGTSQNTEAF
v_gene: TRBV6-5; j_gene: TRBJ1-2; len: 11; CDR3aa: ASSYGQKRGYT
v_gene: TRBV5-1; j_gene: TRBJ1-1; len: 15; CDR3aa: ASSFLTGTGLNTEAF
v_gene: TRBV7-9; j_gene: TRBJ2-2; len: 12; CDR3aa: ASSPGQSTGELF
v_gene: TRBV7-9; j_gene: TRBJ2-2; len: 12; CDR3aa: ASSRQGNTGELF
v_gene: TRBV7-9; j_gene: TRBJ2-5; len: 13; CDR3aa: ASSPGSGNQETQY
v_gene: TRBV14; j_gene: TRBJ2-1; len: 13; CDR3aa: ASPTVWAGDNEQF
v_gene: TRBV7-2; j_gene: TRBJ2-3; len: 14; CDR3aa: ASSFLGLAGEDTQY
v_gene: TRBV14; j_gene: TRBJ2-2; len: 13; CDR3aa: ASSQALAGAGELF